This T cell receptor beta chain derives from a study of cytomegalovirus exposure and HLA in healthy donors. Whole-study results and caveats: A later analysis found first-cohort TCR clusters tended to co-occur in the 90 to 150 validation repertoires. A few chains linked to CMV were shown in vitro to be specific for CMV antigens.

Trimming removed 4 bases at V and 2 bases at J, with 21 bases between. CDR1 and CDR2 from the germline V gene are GTSNPN and SVGIG (reference sequence). The CDR3 sequence is 16 residues long. TCRdb's table, derived via immunoSEQ multiplex PCR, lists solely in-frame clones and lacks some. The repertoire consists of around 400,000 clones, with 75% to 90% occurring once and the leading ten covering roughly 0.83%. A remark on this clone: The antigen remains undetermined.

The source is a woman aged 18-29 years in good health and CMV-seronegative. This chain joins TRBV30 and TRBJ2-7; D is perhaps TRBD1 (5 bases). Sequencing used PBMCs. CDR3 sequence reads: CAWKGPGARTPYEQYF. The CDR3 DNA reads as TGTGCCTGGAAAGGACCGGGTGCCAGGACACCCTACGAGCAGTACTTC.